The 20 T cell receptor beta chains listed next were all sequenced from one sample in a study of blood T cell repertoires in COVID-19. Generated by immunoSEQ multiplex PCR, the TCRdb table keeps only in-frame clones and is missing some. The sample lists over 300,000 clones; nearly 90% were seen once. What was sequenced was peripheral blood. These receptors came from a man between 18 and 29 years old with active or convalescent COVID-19.

DNA for the CDR3: TGTGCCAGCAGCCGACAGGGTGGGCACTACGAGCAGTACTTC. Encoded protein: CASSRQGGHYEQYF. This chain joins TRBV27 and TRBJ2-7; 7 bases align to TRBD1. Germline V gives CDR1 MNHEY, CDR2 SMNVEV (reference sequence). The CDR3 runs 14 residues. V lost 6 bases and J lost 3; bases outside the gene matches: 8.

The V gene is TRBV27, the J gene TRBJ2-7; 10 positions agree with TRBD2. Germline CDR1 MNHEY, CDR2 SMNVEV (reference sequence). The V gene end was trimmed by 3 bases and the J gene end by 4 bases; junction bases not matched to a gene: 15. The CDR3 has 18 amino acids. Here the CDR3 reads CASSLIFSSGREIYEQYF. DNA of the CDR3: TGTGCCAGCAGTTTGATCTTTTCGAGCGGGAGGGAAATATACGAGCAGTACTTC.

The rearrangement joins TRBV7-2 to TRBJ1-2; TRBD1 aligns across 8 bases. J lost 4 bases, V lost 0 bases, and 4 bases had no gene match. This CDR3 is built from 15 residues. The V gene's germline CDR1 is SGHTA and CDR2 FQGNSA. The CDR3 is CASSLARTGLYGYTF. CDR3 sequence (DNA): TGTGCCAGCAGCTTAGCCCGGACAGGGCTCTATGGCTACACCTTC.

The genes are TRBV11-2 and TRBJ1-3, with D hard to call. The V gene's germline CDR1 is SGHAT and CDR2 FQNNGV. Trimming removed 5 bases at V and 0 bases at J, with 11 bases between. CDR3 length: 15 residues. CDR3 DNA: TGTGCCAGCAGCCTAACTTCGAGCTCTGGAAACACCATATATTTT. Its translation: CASSLTSSSGNTIYF.

The V call is TRBV7-2, the J call TRBJ2-4, with D possibly TRBD2 on 5 matching bases. This CDR3 contains 13 residues. Germline CDR1 SGHTA, CDR2 FQGNSA. Between the trimmed V and J ends, which lost 0 bases and 10 bases, there was a span of 10 bases. CDR3 DNA sequence: TGTGCCAGCAGCTTAGCTCCCCCGGGGATTCAGTACTTC. Translating gives CASSLAPPGIQYF.

The rearrangement uses TRBV29-1 and TRBJ1-1, with TRBD1 identical over 7 bases. The CDR3 is made up of 13 amino acids. J lost 1 base, V lost 6 bases, and 5 bases had no gene match. The germline V gene encodes CDR1 SQVTM and CDR2 ANQGSEA. The CDR3 bases are TGCAGCGTGCTCAGACAGGGGAACACTGAAGCTTTCTTT. This gives the protein CSVLRQGNTEAFF.

This chain joins TRBV2 and TRBJ2-1; TRBD1 is a possible D gene (5 bases). The CDR3 runs to 15 residues. V was clipped by 8 bases and J by 0 bases, with 14 bases between them. Germline-derived CDR1 and CDR2 are SNHLY and FYNNEI. CDR3 residues: CASPGRGSSYNEQFF. As DNA, the CDR3 is TGTGCCAGCCCAGGAAGGGGAAGCTCCTACAATGAGCAGTTCTTC.

V and J are TRBV6-2 or TRBV6-3 and TRBJ2-7; TRBD2 aligns across 14 bases. The V and J ends lost 5 bases and 3 bases, in that order; junction bases with no gene match: 6. Germline values: CDR1 MNHEY, CDR2 SVGEGT. The CDR3 loop spans 16 amino acids. CDR3 sequence (DNA): TGTGCCAGCAGTACCGGACTAGCGGGAGGCATCTACGAGCAGTACTTC. The encoded protein is CASSTGLAGGIYEQYF.

The gene calls are TRBV15 and TRBJ1-1; 9 nucleotides align to TRBD1. Germline assignment: CDR1 LNHNV and CDR2 YYDKDF (reference sequence). The V gene end was trimmed by 0 bases and the J gene end by 5 bases; junction bases not matched to a gene: 10. The CDR3 extends over 17 amino acids. This CDR3 is CATSRDLGTGRWTEAFF. In nucleotides, the CDR3 is TGTGCCACCAGCAGAGATCTGGGGACAGGGAGGTGGACTGAAGCTTTCTTT.

This chain connects TRBV6-2 or TRBV6-3 to TRBJ2-3, with 8 bases aligning to TRBD1. Trimming took 2 bases from V and 12 from J; bases not matched to a gene: 10. The CDR3 is 14 amino acids. CDR1 is MNHEY, CDR2 SVGEGT, per germline. The CDR3 DNA follows: TGTGCCAGCAGTTACGCTGGAGACAGGGGTTTACAGTATTTT. Translation: CASSYAGDRGLQYF.

CDR3 DNA: TGTGCCACCAGTGGCACAGGGGTGGGGACTGAAGCTTTCTTT. It translates to CATSGTGVGTEAFF. The V and J genes are TRBV24-1 and TRBJ1-1, with TRBD1 identical over 7 bases. This CDR3 has 14 amino acids. Per germline, CDR1 KGHDR and CDR2 SFDVKD. V dropped 5 bases and J dropped 5; count of bases not matched to a gene: 7.

The chain uses TRBV25-1 and TRBJ2-4, with D perhaps matching TRBD2 (5 bases). From germline, CDR1 is MGHDK and CDR2 SYGVNS. The CDR3 extends over 15 amino acids. V lost 4 bases to trimming and J lost 3 bases, with 13 bases between them. The CDR3 is CASSAAAGVKNIQYF. The CDR3 bases are TGTGCCAGCAGTGCGGCGGCGGGTGTCAAAAACATTCAGTACTTC.

This clone was recorded once. This sequence joins TRBV5-5 and TRBJ1-4; D uncertain. Germline V gene data show CDR1 as SGHKS and CDR2 as YYEKEE (reference sequence). V dropped 4 bases and J dropped 0 bases, with 13 bases sitting between them. The CDR3 sequence is 16 residues long. CDR3 loop: CASSLSKPATNEKLFF. The DNA for the CDR3 is TGTGCCAGCAGCCTATCAAAACCTGCAACTAATGAAAAACTGTTTTTT.

The genes are TRBV6-5 and TRBJ2-2, with D unresolved. CDR1 MNHEY and CDR2 SVGAGI come from the germline V gene. Trimming cost V 0 bases and J 6 bases, with 8 bases left between them. The CDR3 length is 14 residues. The DNA for the CDR3 is TGTGCCAGCAGTTACTCGCTCGGAGCCGGGGAGCTGTTTTTT. Amino acids: CASSYSLGAGELFF.

The CDR3 DNA reads TGTGCCAGCTCACCAGGGACAGGCTACGAGCAGTACTTC. As protein: CASSPGTGYEQYF. The genes are TRBV18 and TRBJ2-7; 8 bases map to TRBD1. The CDR3 loop spans 13 amino acids. The V and J ends lost 2 bases and 3 bases, in that order; junction bases with no gene match: 0. The germline CDR1 and CDR2 sequences are KGHSH and LQKENI.

The rearrangement uses TRBV4-2 and TRBJ1-2; D not resolved. V was shortened by 1 base and J by 0 bases, with 6 bases between the two germline ends. CDR1 and CDR2 from the germline V gene are LGHNA and YNFKEQ. The CDR3 has 14 residues. The CDR3 DNA sequence: TGTGCCAGCAGCCAAGGAGTTACTAACTATGGCTACACCTTC. Translated, it gives CASSQGVTNYGYTF.

The rearrangement uses TRBV29-1 and TRBJ1-1; 8 positions match TRBD1. Germline V gene lookup returns CDR1 SQVTM and CDR2 ANQGSEA. The trim removed 8 bases at V and 1 base at J, leaving 6 bases unmatched. The CDR3 length is 13 residues. CDR3 nucleotide sequence: TGCAGCACCGCAGGGGGCCAGAACACTGAAGCTTTCTTT. Protein: CSTAGGQNTEAFF.

This chain links TRBV18 with TRBJ1-4, with 9 bases fitting TRBD1. There are 15 residues in the CDR3. Germline CDR1 is KGHSH and CDR2 is LQKENI. Trimming removed 4 bases from V and 4 bases from J; junction bases left unmatched: 4. For the CDR3, the DNA is TGTGCCAGCTCACGAAGACAGGGGGGTAATGAAAAACTGTTTTTT. As protein: CASSRRQGGNEKLFF. The full variable domain, its missing parts supplied by reference TRBV18 and TRBJ1-4, is NAGVMQNPRHLVRRRGQEARLRCSPMKGHSHVYWYRQLPEEGLKFMVYLQKENIIDESGMPKERFSAEFPKEGPSILRIQQVVRGDSAAYFCASSRRQGGNEKLFFGSGTQLSVL.

This sequence joins TRBV15 and TRBJ2-3; possible D gene TRBD2, 6 bases. The CDR3 has 15 residues. Trimming stripped 1 base from V and 4 bases from J, with 12 bases between. The germline gives CDR1 LNHNV, CDR2 YYDKDF (reference sequence). The CDR3 DNA reads TGTGCCACCAGCAGAGCTAGGCGGGAATCAGATACGCAGTATTTT. It encodes CATSRARRESDTQYF. The full variable domain, with the rest looked up from reference TRBV15 and TRBJ2-3, is DAMVIQNPRYQVTQFGKPVTLSCSQTLNHNVMYWYQQKSSQAPKLLFHYYDKDFNNEADTPDNFQSRRPNTSFCFLDIRSPGLGDTAMYLCATSRARRESDTQYFGPGTRLTVL.

The J gene is TRBJ2-1, the V gene TRBV11-2, with 8 bases lining up with TRBD2. Germline lookup yields CDR1 SGHAT and CDR2 FQNNGV. The V and J ends lost 3 bases and 0 bases, in that order; junction bases with no gene match: 4. The CDR3 loop spans 16 amino acids. The CDR3 is CASSLTSASSYNEQFF. The DNA of the CDR3 is TGTGCCAGCAGCTTGACTAGCGCCAGCTCCTACAATGAGCAGTTCTTC. Filled out from reference TRBV11-2 and TRBJ2-1, the complete variable domain reads EAGVAQSPRYKIIEKRQSVAFWCNPISGHATLYWYQQILGQGPKLLIQFQNNGVVDDSQLPKDRFSAERLKGVDSTLKIQPAKLEDSAVYLCASSLTSASSYNEQFFGPGTRLTVL.